This is a list of T cell receptor beta chains from one sample in a study of T cell changes during pregnancy in multiple sclerosis. Clones were sequenced by immunoSEQ multiplex PCR, and TCRdb holds only the in-frame ones, with some missing. The sample holds nearly 110,000 clones; approximately 90% are singletons and the top ten take roughly 0.78%. The starting material was peripheral blood, obtained in the third trimester of pregnancy. The source of these receptors is a female donor in good health, enrolled as a control in a pregnancy study. Both conserved end residues are part of each CDR3. The D gene is left open where the match is weak.

V gene,D gene,CDR3 length,CDR3 protein
TRBV7-2,NA,15,CASSLVMPAADGYTF
TRBV7-2,TRBD2,17,CASSLGLAGGSTGELFF
TRBV11-2,NA,11,CASSFRGGLFF
TRBV5-5,TRBD1,13,CASSSRDRDGYTF
TRBV4-2,NA,15,CASSQENWPGETQYF
TRBV10-1,NA,16,CASSVGQGKGFYEQYF
TRBV7-2,TRBD2,15,CASSSSSGAKNEQFF
TRBV6-6,NA,12,CASRTGNYGYTF
TRBV4-2,TRBD2,15,CASSQVGGEADTQYF
TRBV18,NA,15,CASSPESPLTYEQYF
TRBV4-1,NA,15,CASSQEDRNNQPQHF
TRBV6-1,NA,15,CASIVEDSGVNGYTF
TRBV10-3,TRBD1,16,CAISPSPGTDNSPLHF
TRBV25-1,NA,12,CASTGRPNEQFF
TRBV6-5,NA,13,CASSPPNAGEQYF
TRBV19,TRBD1,15,CASTWDRGSNQPQHF
TRBV11-2,NA,12,CASRMRSYGYTF
TRBV19,NA,15,CASSPKGQVNTEAFF
TRBV13,NA,17,CASSLGSGEVSIGEQYF
TRBV27,TRBD1,14,CASSFTGGGIGYTF
TRBV7-9,NA,15,CASSLDRQTNTEAFF
TRBV21-1,NA,16,CASSGRTGGIPNIQYF
TRBV6-4,NA,13,CASRVDTNTEAFF
TRBV2,NA,14,CASASSEGITEAFF
TRBV2,NA,12,CASTLEPLLAFF
TRBV9,NA,14,CASSIRTSGDEQFF
TRBV7-2,NA,12,CASSTDSNGYTF
TRBV9,TRBD1,14,CASSGGPGQNEQFF
TRBV11-2,TRBD1,15,CASSFGTGVSYEQYF
TRBV6-5,NA,13,CASSYSSSNEQFF
TRBV4-3,NA,12,CASSGVSGELFF
TRBV11-3,NA,18,CASSLGDRGRSSYNEQFF
TRBV5-1,TRBD1,14,CASSVGQSSYEQYF
TRBV30,NA,14,CAWSVKTDPRGYTF
TRBV14,NA,14,CASSLMTVTDTQYF
TRBV18,NA,15,CASSPPILGNTEAFF
TRBV19,NA,13,CASSIVNLGEQFF
TRBV7-9,NA,16,CASSANPGDSAGTIYF
TRBV5-1,NA,12,CASRDGAGEAFF
TRBV5-1,TRBD2,15,CASRLGLAGAHEQFF
TRBV29-1,NA,13,CSVDMSTRGRAFF
TRBV5-1,TRBD2,15,CASSLRLAGTDTQYF
TRBV5-1,NA,14,CASSFEVATGELFF
TRBV30,NA,13,CAWSGGYNREAFF
TRBV7-9,TRBD2,16,CASSFLAGGSTDTQYF
TRBV14,NA,16,CASSQETRGLYNEQFF
TRBV7-6,NA,15,CASSLSGQANEKLFF
TRBV5-1,TRBD2,16,CASGTETSGVGETQYF
TRBV4-2,NA,14,CASSQDGRASGYTF